The clone carrying this T cell receptor (beta chain) was counted a few times. Amplification of TCR beta CDR3 regions was performed using RNA transcripts as template. When the TCR CDR3 underwent first-round RT-PCR, the HTBI primer set was used. TCRdb analysed the multiplex PCR reads with MiXCR anew, one entry per CDR3 protein. The sample has hundreds of thousands of distinct CDR3 sequences, roughly 13% seen once; the top ten hold roughly 8.3%. This specimen comes from a study of T cells in Graves' hyperthyroidism and ophthalmopathy. PBMCs were derived from around 10 ml fresh peripheral blood. The length of the CDR3 is 14 residues. Trimming took off 7 bases at V and 3 bases at J, with 16 bases between the two ends.

The V call is TRBV12-3 or TRBV12-4, the J call TRBJ2-7; D is perhaps TRBD2 (5 bases). The sequence derives from a young woman with Graves' hyperthyroidism. Source material: blood. Here the CDR3 DNA reads TGTGCCAGCACCCCGGCGGGTCCGCGCTACGAGCAGTACTTC. Its protein is CASTPAGPRYEQYF.